The 24 T cell receptor beta chains reported below all come from one sample, sequenced in a study of blood T cells in healthy people across ages. A second PCR of about 6 to 12 cycles used a sample-barcoded 5' primer and a J-beta primer mix. TCRdb processed the 5' RACE reads anew with MiXCR; each CDR3 protein has one entry. The sample lists 1.8 million or so distinct CDR3 sequences, around 40% occurring once. Source material: blood. The receptors shown here come from a human donor in good health.

On this clonotype itself: A read error may account for a junction end that differs from germline. This chain uses TRBV29-1 with TRBJ1-2; 11 nucleotides align to TRBD1. The CDR3 runs to 13 residues. Germline assignment: CDR1 SQVTM and CDR2 ANQGSEA. The CDR3 spells CNVGDRGNYGYTF. The CDR3 region has the DNA TGCAACGTTGGGGACAGGGGGAACTATGGCTACACCTTC.

The chain combines TRBV12-3 or TRBV12-4 with TRBJ2-5; D possibly corresponds to TRBD1 (5 bases). V gave up 6 bases and J gave up 1 base, with 9 bases separating them. The CDR3 totals 13 residues. The CDR3 is CASRLDTQETQYF. Here the CDR3 DNA reads TGTGCCAGCAGGCTGGACACCCAAGAGACCCAGTACTTC.

The table lists this clonotype with many counts. J is TRBJ1-4 and V is TRBV15; no reliable D call. The CDR3 extends over 14 amino acids. The ends were cut back, 3 bases at V and 7 bases at J, with 12 bases in the middle. CDR1 and CDR2 (germline): LNHNV, YYDKDF (reference sequence). CDR3 sequence reads: CATSSTGIGEKLFF. CDR3 nucleotides: TGTGCCACCAGCAGTACGGGGATTGGTGAAAAACTGTTTTTT.

V is TRBV4-3 and J is TRBJ1-1, with D possibly TRBD1 on 6 matching bases. The CDR3 runs 20 residues. CDR1 LGHNA and CDR2 YSLEER come from the germline V gene. Trimming removed 0 bases from V and 1 base from J, with 24 bases in between. This chain's CDR3 is CASSQESPRRQGYRNTEAFF. The CDR3, as DNA: TGCGCCAGCAGCCAAGAAAGTCCTAGGCGCCAGGGGTACAGGAACACTGAAGCTTTCTTT.

The V call is TRBV7-9, the J call TRBJ1-4; TRBD1 is a possible D gene (6 bases). This CDR3 is built from 13 residues. Trimming took 2 bases from V and 8 from J, leaving 9 bases between them. Germline values: CDR1 SEHNR, CDR2 FQNEAQ (reference sequence). The CDR3 region has the DNA TGTGCCAGCAGCTTAATGGGACAAGAAAAACTGTTTTTT. The encoded protein is CASSLMGQEKLFF.

There are a few counts of this clonotype. This rearrangement joins TRBV4-2 to TRBJ2-4, with D unresolved. The CDR3 extends over 19 amino acids. In germline, CDR1 is LGHNA, CDR2 YNFKEQ. The V and J ends lost 3 bases and 1 base respectively, with 22 bases between them. CDR3 sequence: CASSHVSTDLGGAKNIQYF. The CDR3 DNA reads TGTGCCAGCAGCCACGTTAGTACGGATCTTGGTGGGGCCAAAAACATTCAGTACTTC.

This rearrangement joins TRBV7-9 to TRBJ2-1; the D gene is possibly TRBD1 (6 bases). This CDR3 spans 16 amino acids. V lost 1 base to trimming and J lost 8 bases, with 18 bases between them. Per germline, CDR1 SEHNR and CDR2 FQNEAQ (reference sequence). The CDR3 DNA follows: TGTGCCAGCAGCTTAGGCCTCAGGGGACGTGGCGATGAGCAGTTCTTC. As protein: CASSLGLRGRGDEQFF.

A few counts support this clonotype. V usage is TRBV5-1 and J usage is TRBJ2-5; D is unresolved. Germline V gene lookup returns CDR1 SGHRS and CDR2 YFSETQ. Trimming shortened V by 0 bases and J by 5 bases, and 8 bases separated the two germline ends. The CDR3 consists of 13 residues. CDR3 nucleotide sequence: TGCGCCAGCAGCTTGGGGGAATATGAGACCCAGTACTTC. It encodes CASSLGEYETQYF.

The V and J genes are TRBV6-2 or TRBV6-3 and TRBJ1-5, with D hard to call. The V gene's germline CDR1 is MNHEY and CDR2 SVGEGT. The CDR3 has 16 amino acids. Trimming stripped 8 bases from V and 3 bases from J, with 20 bases between. CDR3 amino acids: CASLRRVGRDNQPQHF. In DNA form, the CDR3 reads TGTGCCAGCCTCCGACGGGTAGGGCGTGACAATCAGCCCCAGCATTTT.

The chain combines TRBV6-6 with TRBJ1-3, with D possibly matching TRBD1 (5 bases). CDR1 and CDR2 from the germline V gene are MNHNY and SVGAGI (reference sequence). V was clipped by 2 bases and J by 4 bases, with 18 bases between them. The CDR3 is 17 amino acids. CDR3 DNA: TGTGCCAGCAGTTACGTCTCCTGGCAGGGCCAAGGAAACACCATATATTTT. Translated, it gives CASSYVSWQGQGNTIYF.

Concerning this clonotype: This may arise from a read error, as a much more abundant clone is one base away. The chain couples TRBV7-2 to TRBJ1-2; 7 bases agree with TRBD1. The CDR3 runs 12 residues. Trimming took 4 bases from V and 6 from J; bases not matched to a gene: 2. Germline loops: CDR1 SGHTA, CDR2 FQGNSA. The CDR3 sequence is CASSSGQNGYTF. CDR3 DNA: TGTGCCAGCAGCTCGGGACAGAATGGCTACACCTTC.

This chain joins TRBV4-3 and TRBJ1-2; D unresolved. This CDR3 comprises 15 residues. Germline CDR1 reads LGHNA; CDR2 reads YSLEER. Trimming left V 4 bases short and J 6 bases short, with 18 bases between. CDR3 sequence: CASSRQHSTKHGYTF. The DNA of the CDR3 is TGCGCCAGCAGCCGGCAGCACAGTACGAAGCATGGCTACACCTTC.

The chain links TRBV5-1 to TRBJ2-6; D remains ambiguous. Germline V gene data show CDR1 as SGHRS and CDR2 as YFSETQ. The CDR3 is 18 amino acids. Between the trimmed V and J ends, which lost 0 bases and 0 bases, there was a span of 13 bases. The CDR3 spells CASSLVGSPLSGANVLTF. In DNA, the CDR3 is TGCGCCAGCAGCTTGGTAGGTTCTCCCCTCTCTGGGGCCAACGTCCTGACTTTC.

This clonotype was picked up a small number of times. CDR3 sequence (DNA): TGTGCCAGCAGCCTCCAGGGGGGGTCCCTAGGAAATACGCAGTATTTT. Protein: CASSLQGGSLGNTQYF. The rearrangement links TRBV4-2 to TRBJ2-3; D may correspond to TRBD1 or TRBD2 (7 bases each). Trimming pared 4 bases from V and 7 bases from J, leaving 21 bases between. CDR3 length: 16 amino acids. Per germline, CDR1 LGHNA and CDR2 YNFKEQ.

V is TRBV9 and J is TRBJ2-3; TRBD1 aligns across 9 bases. Germline lookup yields CDR1 SGDLS and CDR2 YYNGEE. The CDR3 covers 15 residues. Unmatched junction bases numbered 6, after V lost 3 bases and J lost 4 bases. The CDR3 bases are TGTGCCAGCAGCGCCAATACAGGGGGCGCAGATACGCAGTATTTT. Residues: CASSANTGGADTQYF.

This chain links TRBV12-3 or TRBV12-4 with TRBJ1-1; no firm D call. V was pared by 5 bases and J by 3 bases, with 19 bases between. This CDR3 contains 16 residues. Here the CDR3 reads CASSRHYYPVDTEAFF. The CDR3 DNA reads as TGTGCCAGCAGTCGTCATTACTACCCGGTCGACACTGAAGCTTTCTTT.

V gene TRBV5-1 combines with J gene TRBJ1-1; D not resolved. Germline V gene sequence: CDR1 SGHRS, CDR2 YFSETQ. V was clipped by 0 bases and J by 7 bases, with 7 bases between them. The CDR3 consists of 12 residues. CDR3 residues: CASSLGHNEAFF. DNA of the CDR3: TGCGCCAGCAGCTTGGGTCATAATGAAGCTTTCTTT.

The chain recombines TRBV5-6 with TRBJ2-4; maybe TRBD1 (5 bases). The CDR3 has 15 residues. Germline V gives CDR1 SGHDT, CDR2 YYEEEE. Deletions cut 4 bases from V and 6 bases from J, with 17 bases between. The CDR3 loop is CASSNTNTGRNIQYF. The CDR3 nucleotides read TGTGCCAGCAGCAACACAAACACAGGAAGAAACATTCAGTACTTC.

Only a few counts were recorded for this clonotype. V usage is TRBV28 and J usage is TRBJ2-3; the D gene is possibly TRBD1 (6 bases). V shed 2 bases and J shed 4 bases, with 13 bases lying between them. The CDR3 has 15 residues. Germline loops: CDR1 MDHEN, CDR2 SYDVKM. This CDR3 is CASSLNGQSSDTQYF. The DNA for the CDR3 is TGTGCCAGCAGTTTAAATGGACAGTCGTCAGATACGCAGTATTTT.

The V gene is TRBV29-1, the J gene TRBJ2-3; perhaps TRBD1 as D (5 bases). Trimming took 6 bases from V and 0 from J, leaving 13 bases between them. This CDR3 has 14 residues. The germline gives CDR1 SQVTM, CDR2 ANQGSEA. The CDR3 sequence: CSVAHRPSTDTQYF. In DNA, the CDR3 is TGCAGCGTCGCCCACAGGCCCAGCACAGATACGCAGTATTTT.

The gene calls are TRBV7-3 and TRBJ2-3, with D perhaps TRBD2 (5 bases). Germline loops: CDR1 SGHTA, CDR2 FQGTGA. V lost 1 base, J lost 10 bases, and 15 bases lay in between. The CDR3 extends over 14 amino acids. CDR3 coding DNA: TGTGCCAGCAGCTTAAAGGGTGAGGGCTCTTCGCAGTATTTT. Its protein is CASSLKGEGSSQYF.

V and J are TRBV4-3 and TRBJ1-1, with D hard to call. This CDR3 has 13 residues. V lost 2 bases to trimming and J lost 3 bases, with 7 bases between them. Germline CDR1 is LGHNA and CDR2 is YSLEER. CDR3 loop: CASSQSTYTEAFF. The CDR3 DNA reads TGCGCCAGCAGCCAATCCACATACACTGAAGCTTTCTTT.

This clonotype was seen more than once but under ten times. The rearrangement uses TRBV4-3 and TRBJ2-3, with D perhaps matching TRBD2 (6 bases). There are 15 residues in the CDR3. Trimming took off 3 bases at V and 2 bases at J, with 12 bases between the two ends. The germline CDR1 and CDR2 sequences are LGHNA and YSLEER. The CDR3 here is CASSQLGGTTDTQYF. The DNA of the CDR3 is TGCGCCAGCAGCCAGCTCGGGGGAACCACAGATACGCAGTATTTT.

This clonotype was detected only a few times. The rearrangement uses TRBV5-1 and TRBJ2-4, with D maybe TRBD2 (6 bases). The ends were cut back, 0 bases at V and 6 bases at J, with 16 bases in the middle. Germline CDR1 reads SGHRS; CDR2 reads YFSETQ. This CDR3 is 16 amino acids long. As DNA, the CDR3 is TGCGCCAGCAGCTTGGCCGGAGAGGGACTGGGAAACATTCAGTACTTC. Translating gives CASSLAGEGLGNIQYF.